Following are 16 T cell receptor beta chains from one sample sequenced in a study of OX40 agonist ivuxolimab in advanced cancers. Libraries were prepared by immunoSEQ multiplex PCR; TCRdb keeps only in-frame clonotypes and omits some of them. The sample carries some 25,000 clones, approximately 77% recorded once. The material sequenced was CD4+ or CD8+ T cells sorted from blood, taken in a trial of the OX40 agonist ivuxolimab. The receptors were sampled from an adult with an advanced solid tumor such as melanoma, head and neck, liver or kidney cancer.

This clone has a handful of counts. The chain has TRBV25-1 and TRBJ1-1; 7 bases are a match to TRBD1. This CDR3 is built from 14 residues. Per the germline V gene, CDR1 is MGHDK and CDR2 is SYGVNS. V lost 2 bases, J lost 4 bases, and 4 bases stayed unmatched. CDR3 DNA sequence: TGTGCCAGCAGTGAAGGACAGGCGATCACTGAAGCTTTCTTT. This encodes CASSEGQAITEAFF.

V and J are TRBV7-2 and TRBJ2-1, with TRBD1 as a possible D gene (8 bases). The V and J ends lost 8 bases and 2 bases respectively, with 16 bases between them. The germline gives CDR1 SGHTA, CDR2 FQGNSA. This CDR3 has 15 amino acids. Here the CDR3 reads CASLNRGGAYNEQFF. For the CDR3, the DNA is TGTGCCAGCCTTAACAGGGGGGGGGCCTACAATGAGCAGTTCTTC.

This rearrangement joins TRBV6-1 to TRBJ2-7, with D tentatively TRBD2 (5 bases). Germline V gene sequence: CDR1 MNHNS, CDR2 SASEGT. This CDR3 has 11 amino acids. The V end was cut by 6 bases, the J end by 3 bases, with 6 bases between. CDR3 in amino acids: CASRDFYEQYF. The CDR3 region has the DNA TGTGCCAGCAGGGACTTCTACGAGCAGTACTTC.

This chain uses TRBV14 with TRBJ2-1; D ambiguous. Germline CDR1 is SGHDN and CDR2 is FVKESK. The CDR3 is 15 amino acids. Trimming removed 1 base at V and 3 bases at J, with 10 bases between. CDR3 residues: CASSQAFGNYNEQFF. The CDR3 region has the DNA TGTGCCAGCAGCCAAGCCTTTGGTAACTACAATGAGCAGTTCTTC.

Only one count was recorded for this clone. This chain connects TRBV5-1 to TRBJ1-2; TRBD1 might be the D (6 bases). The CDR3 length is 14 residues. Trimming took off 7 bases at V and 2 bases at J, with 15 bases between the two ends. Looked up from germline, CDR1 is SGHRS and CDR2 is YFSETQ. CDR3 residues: CASATGGTNYGYTF. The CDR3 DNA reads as TGCGCCAGCGCCACTGGCGGGACAAACTATGGCTACACCTTC.

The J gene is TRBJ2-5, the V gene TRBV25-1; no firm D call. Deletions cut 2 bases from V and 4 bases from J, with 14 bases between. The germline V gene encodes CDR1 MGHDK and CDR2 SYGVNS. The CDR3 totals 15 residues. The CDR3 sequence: CASSEGRKVVETQYF. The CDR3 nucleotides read TGTGCCAGCAGTGAAGGACGGAAGGTAGTAGAGACCCAGTACTTC.

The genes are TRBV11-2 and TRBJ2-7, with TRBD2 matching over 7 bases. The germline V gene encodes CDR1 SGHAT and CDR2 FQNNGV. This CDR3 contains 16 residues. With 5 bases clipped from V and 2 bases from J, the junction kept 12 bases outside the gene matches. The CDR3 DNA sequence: TGTGCCAGCAGCCCACTCCGGCGACGGGAGGCCTACGAGCAGTACTTC. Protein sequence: CASSPLRRREAYEQYF.

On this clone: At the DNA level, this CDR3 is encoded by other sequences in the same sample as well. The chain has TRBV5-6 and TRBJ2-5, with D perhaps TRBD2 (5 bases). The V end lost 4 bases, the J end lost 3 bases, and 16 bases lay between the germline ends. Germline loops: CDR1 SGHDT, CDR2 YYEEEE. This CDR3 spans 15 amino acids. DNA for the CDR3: TGTGCCAGCAGCCGGACCCCCGGGGTCGAAGAGACCCAGTACTTC. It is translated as CASSRTPGVEETQYF.

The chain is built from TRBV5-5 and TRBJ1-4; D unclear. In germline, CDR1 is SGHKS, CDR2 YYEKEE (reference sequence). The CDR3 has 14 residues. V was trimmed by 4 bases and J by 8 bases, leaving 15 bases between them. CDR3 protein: CASSRGSFGEKLFF. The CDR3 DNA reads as TGTGCCAGCAGCCGGGGATCATTCGGGGAAAAACTGTTTTTT.

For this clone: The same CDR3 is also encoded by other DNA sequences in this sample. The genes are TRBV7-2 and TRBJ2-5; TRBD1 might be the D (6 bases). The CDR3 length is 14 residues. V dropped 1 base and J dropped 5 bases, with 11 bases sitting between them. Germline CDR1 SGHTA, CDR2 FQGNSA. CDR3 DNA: TGTGCCAGCAGCTTAGGTGCAAGGGGGGAGACCCAGTACTTC. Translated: CASSLGARGETQYF.

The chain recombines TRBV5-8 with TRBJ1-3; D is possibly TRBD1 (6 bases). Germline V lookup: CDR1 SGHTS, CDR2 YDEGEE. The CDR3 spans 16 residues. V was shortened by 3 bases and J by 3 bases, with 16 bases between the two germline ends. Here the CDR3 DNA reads TGTGCCAGCAGCTCCTCGCGGGGGGCCGGTGGAAACACCATATATTTT. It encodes CASSSSRGAGGNTIYF.

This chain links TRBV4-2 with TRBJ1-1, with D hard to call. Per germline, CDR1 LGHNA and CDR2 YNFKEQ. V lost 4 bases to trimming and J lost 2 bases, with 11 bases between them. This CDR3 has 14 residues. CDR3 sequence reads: CASSPQNANTEAFF. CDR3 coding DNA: TGTGCCAGCAGCCCACAAAATGCCAACACTGAAGCTTTCTTT.

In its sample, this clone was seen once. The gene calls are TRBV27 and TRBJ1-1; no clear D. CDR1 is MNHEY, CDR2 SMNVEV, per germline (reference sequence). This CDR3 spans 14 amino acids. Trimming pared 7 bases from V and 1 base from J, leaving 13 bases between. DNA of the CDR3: TGTGCCAGCAAATTAAACGCCGCGAACACTGAAGCTTTCTTT. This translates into CASKLNAANTEAFF.

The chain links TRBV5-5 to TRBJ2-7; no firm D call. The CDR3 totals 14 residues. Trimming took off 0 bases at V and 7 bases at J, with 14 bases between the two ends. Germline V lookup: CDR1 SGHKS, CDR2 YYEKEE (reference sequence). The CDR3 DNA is TGTGCCAGCAGCTTGGGGAGCCGAGAGAGGGAGCAGTACTTC. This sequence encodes CASSLGSREREQYF.

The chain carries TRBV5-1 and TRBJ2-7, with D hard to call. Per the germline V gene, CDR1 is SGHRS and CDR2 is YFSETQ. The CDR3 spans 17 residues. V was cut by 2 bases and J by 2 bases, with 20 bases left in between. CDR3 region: CASSLGVEQASPYEQYF. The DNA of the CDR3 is TGCGCCAGCAGCTTAGGAGTTGAGCAGGCGTCTCCCTACGAGCAGTACTTC. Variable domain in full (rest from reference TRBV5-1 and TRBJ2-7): KAGVTQTPRYLIKTRGQQVTLSCSPISGHRSVSWYQQTPGQGLQFLFEYFSETQRNKGNFPGRFSGRQFSNSRSEMNVSTLELGDSALYLCASSLGVEQASPYEQYFGPGTRLTVT.

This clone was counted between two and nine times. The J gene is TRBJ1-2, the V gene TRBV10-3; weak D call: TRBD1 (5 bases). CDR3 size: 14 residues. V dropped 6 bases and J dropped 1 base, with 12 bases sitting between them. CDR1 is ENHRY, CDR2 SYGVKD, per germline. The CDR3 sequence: CAISSDSYNYGYTF. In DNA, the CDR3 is TGTGCCATCAGCTCTGACAGCTATAACTATGGCTACACCTTC.